These T cell receptor beta chains were read from a single sample in a study of neoadjuvant nivolumab and ipilimumab in lung cancer. Clones were sequenced by immunoSEQ multiplex PCR, and TCRdb holds only the in-frame ones, with some missing. The repertoire holds over 45,000 clones, with around 89% as singletons. This specimen consisted of blood, obtained before neoadjuvant nivolumab, alone or with ipilimumab. The receptors here all came from an adult with non-small cell lung cancer. Some clones in this sample may be carry-over from other donors' samples. The CDR3 runs from the conserved cysteine through the conserved F or W. Each record gives: D gene, V gene, J gene, clone size, CDR3 protein, CDR3 DNA. A D gene is named only where the DNA matches it firmly. The size entry is marked missing in some rows and otherwise reads once, few, many or a size class.

TRBD1	TRBV7-2	TRBJ1-1	few	CASSSPTGRYTEAFF	TGTGCCAGCAGCTCCCCGACAGGGCGGTACACTGAAGCTTTCTTT
.	TRBV30	TRBJ1-1	.	CAFYNGLIVAEAFF	TGTGCCTTCTACAACGGACTGATAGTCGCTGAAGCTTTCTTT
.	TRBV6-6	TRBJ2-3	.	CASRFLGTDTQYF	TGTGCCAGCAGGTTCCTAGGCACAGATACGCAGTATTTT
TRBD1	TRBV7-2	TRBJ1-3	.	CASSLTGGFENTIYF	TGTGCCAGCAGCTTGACAGGGGGCTTCGAAAACACCATATATTTT
.	TRBV5-6	TRBJ2-5	.	CASRRDWNQETQYF	TGTGCCAGCAGACGCGACTGGAACCAAGAGACCCAGTACTTC
.	TRBV7-3	TRBJ2-3	few	CASSLRSSPDTQYF	TGTGCCAGCAGCTTAAGGTCTAGCCCAGATACGCAGTATTTT
.	TRBV30	TRBJ1-5	.	CAWSVGGNQPQHF	TGTGCCTGGAGTGTAGGGGGGAATCAGCCCCAGCATTTT
.	TRBV7-8	TRBJ2-1	.	CASSPGTGYNEQFF	TGTGCCAGCAGCCCTGGGACCGGGTACAATGAGCAGTTCTTC
.	TRBV29-1	TRBJ2-5	once	CSVEVAPETQYF	TGCAGCGTTGAAGTCGCCCCGGAGACCCAGTACTTC
TRBD2	TRBV5-5	TRBJ2-1	.	CASSLTSGRANEQFF	TGTGCCAGCAGCTTGACTAGCGGGAGGGCCAATGAGCAGTTCTTC
.	TRBV5-1	TRBJ1-3	few	CASSLVGGTSGNTIYF	TGCGCCAGCAGCTTGGTGGGGGGGACCTCTGGAAACACCATATATTTT
.	TRBV7-9	TRBJ2-7	.	CASSLGEGSYEQYF	TGTGCCAGCAGCTTAGGGGAAGGATCCTACGAGCAGTACTTC
TRBD1	TRBV6-6	TRBJ1-1	once	CASSFRGQGEAFF	TGTGCCAGCAGTTTTAGAGGACAGGGGGAAGCTTTCTTT
.	TRBV5-4	TRBJ2-3	.	CASSLYRGNTQYF	TGTGCCAGCAGCTTGTACCGAGGAAATACGCAGTATTTT
.	TRBV5-1	TRBJ2-6	.	CASSFSRAGANVLTF	TGCGCCAGCAGCTTCAGTCGGGCTGGGGCCAACGTCCTGACTTTC
.	TRBV2	TRBJ2-1	.	CASSERTYNEQFF	TGTGCCAGCAGTGAACGGACCTACAATGAGCAGTTCTTC
.	TRBV18	TRBJ2-1	.	CASSLTSQTGPTTYNEQFF	TGTGCCAGCTCCCTCACCAGCCAGACGGGACCCACCACCTACAATGAGCAGTTCTTC
.	TRBV29-1	TRBJ1-2	.	CSVRNEGIAGYTF	TGCAGCGTCCGAAACGAGGGGATAGCGGGCTACACCTTC
TRBD2	TRBV7-9	TRBJ2-6	few	CASSLGGSGSDGANVLTF	TGTGCCAGCAGCTTAGGAGGCAGCGGGAGCGATGGGGCCAACGTCCTGACTTTC
.	TRBV6-6	TRBJ2-7	.	CASSSPVEPYEQYF	TGTGCCAGCAGTTCACCGGTCGAACCCTACGAGCAGTACTTC
.	TRBV5-1	TRBJ2-1	.	CASSLVTRTFDEQFF	TGCGCCAGCAGCTTGGTAACTAGAACGTTTGATGAGCAGTTCTTC
.	TRBV5-4	TRBJ2-7	.	CASSLVQARNEQYF	TGTGCCAGCAGCTTGGTGCAAGCCAGGAACGAGCAGTACTTC
TRBD2	TRBV29-1	TRBJ2-3	.	CSVEILAGGRDTQYF	TGCAGCGTTGAGATTCTAGCGGGAGGACGAGATACGCAGTATTTT
TRBD2	TRBV4-1	TRBJ2-1	.	CASSRPGGGDEQFF	TGCGCCAGCAGCCGACCGGGGGGAGGGGATGAGCAGTTCTTC
TRBD2	TRBV11-2	TRBJ2-1	.	CASSGLAGASYNEQFF	TGTGCCAGCAGTGGACTAGCGGGAGCCTCCTACAATGAGCAGTTCTTC
TRBD1	TRBV6-1	TRBJ1-1	.	CASSELGTATEAFF	TGTGCCAGCAGTGAGCTAGGGACAGCCACTGAAGCTTTCTTT
.	TRBV15	TRBJ1-2	.	CATSAGGRGYTF	TGTGCCACCAGCGCAGGCGGCAGGGGCTACACCTTC
.	TRBV6-5	TRBJ2-4	.	CASSYSPRGGNIQYF	TGTGCCAGCAGTTACTCGCCCAGGGGGGGTAACATTCAGTACTTC
TRBD2	TRBV2	TRBJ2-7	.	CASGEGEAYEQYF	TGTGCCAGCGGGGAGGGAGAAGCCTACGAGCAGTACTTC
.	TRBV27	TRBJ1-3	.	CASSLGPHGLGNTIYF	TGTGCCAGCAGTCTCGGGCCCCACGGTCTCGGAAACACCATATATTTT
.	TRBV19	TRBJ2-5	.	CASSIQGPETQYF	TGTGCCAGTAGTATACAGGGGCCGGAGACCCAGTACTTC
.	TRBV20-1	TRBJ2-5	.	CSAQNQETQYF	TGCAGTGCCCAAAACCAAGAGACCCAGTACTTC
.	TRBV29-1	TRBJ2-2	.	CSVDLQGTGELFF	TGCAGCGTTGATTTACAGGGCACCGGGGAGCTGTTTTTT
.	TRBV10-1	TRBJ1-3	few	CASSDRNSGNTIYF	TGCGCCAGCAGTGACAGGAACTCTGGAAACACCATATATTTT
.	TRBV5-6	TRBJ2-1	.	CASSLYHASAVNEQFF	TGTGCCAGCAGCCTCTACCACGCTTCGGCGGTAAATGAGCAGTTCTTC
TRBD2	TRBV4-3	TRBJ2-7	.	CASSQDLGLTSGRTYEQYF	TGCGCCAGCAGCCAAGATCTTGGCCTTACTAGCGGACGAACCTACGAGCAGTACTTC
.	TRBV18	TRBJ2-1	.	CASSPLADGGNEQFF	TGTGCCAGCTCACCACTGGCGGATGGGGGTAATGAGCAGTTCTTC
.	TRBV11-1	TRBJ2-5	once	CASSLASHGETQYF	TGTGCCAGCAGCTTAGCGTCTCACGGGGAGACCCAGTACTTC
.	TRBV4-1	TRBJ2-1	.	CASSQESGNYEQFF	TGCGCCAGCAGCCAAGAGTCCGGGAACTATGAGCAGTTCTTC
.	TRBV11-2	TRBJ2-6	.	CASSSSLTGSGANVLTF	TGTGCCAGCAGCTCCTCGCTTACTGGTTCTGGGGCCAACGTCCTGACTTTC
.	TRBV5-1	TRBJ1-1	.	CASSLAQGAWSTEAFF	TGCGCCAGCAGCTTGGCCCAAGGGGCTTGGAGCACTGAAGCTTTCTTT
TRBD1	TRBV30	TRBJ1-2	.	CAWSDRGGYTF	TGTGCCTGGAGTGACAGGGGGGGCTACACCTTC
.	TRBV30	TRBJ2-2	few	CAHTRLWNTGELFF	TGTGCCCACACCCGACTGTGGAACACCGGGGAGCTGTTTTTT
TRBD1	TRBV30	TRBJ2-6	few	CACFPGQGAEGANVLTF	TGTGCCTGTTTTCCGGGACAGGGGGCGGAGGGGGCCAACGTCCTGACTTTC
.	TRBV19	TRBJ2-3	few	CASSSTLTDTQYF	TGTGCCAGTAGTAGCACTTTGACAGATACGCAGTATTTT
.	TRBV9	TRBJ2-1	.	CASSKVAQSYNEQFF	TGTGCCAGCAGCAAGGTAGCCCAATCCTACAATGAGCAGTTCTTC
.	TRBV30	TRBJ2-3	.	CAWSAGNTQYF	TGTGCCTGGAGTGCCGGGAACACGCAGTATTTT
.	TRBV7-9	TRBJ1-5	.	CASSSRLDRHSNQPQHF	TGTGCCAGCAGCTCAAGACTAGACAGACATAGCAATCAGCCCCAGCATTTT
TRBD1	TRBV11-1	TRBJ1-1	once	CASSSPTGKAEAFF	TGTGCCAGCAGCTCCCCGACAGGGAAGGCTGAAGCTTTCTTT
.	TRBV30	TRBJ1-4	.	CAWSVLGGGGEKLFF	TGTGCCTGGAGTGTACTAGGAGGGGGGGGTGAAAAACTGTTTTTT
.	TRBV5-1	TRBJ2-5	.	CASSRGQQETQYF	TGCGCCAGCAGCCGTGGACAGCAAGAGACCCAGTACTTC
.	TRBV10-1	TRBJ2-2	.	CAVRDQNTGELFF	TGCGCCGTCCGGGACCAGAACACCGGGGAGCTGTTTTTT
.	TRBV19	TRBJ1-2	.	CASSIIRFDGYTF	TGTGCCAGTAGTATAATCAGGTTTGATGGCTACACCTTC